This T cell receptor (beta chain) was obtained from a study of cytomegalovirus exposure and HLA in healthy donors listed by TCRdb under 2017. For the study in its entirety: According to an earlier analysis of around 600 of the donors, about 170 million T cells yielded over 100 million unique TCR beta sequences and roughly 280 Gb of sequence data. An early release covering 550 to 650 HLA-typed donors comprised 250 to 350 gigabases of sequencing data and tens of millions of unique TCR sequences. Of the approximately 400 genotyped donors, about 80% fell in the genetic ancestry cluster associated with self-reported Caucasian donors. The study aimed to test whether signatures of past pathogen exposure could be identified by cataloging public T cell receptors. The study used immunosequencing to profile the T cell repertoires of several hundred subjects and linked those repertoires to cytomegalovirus serostatus. Along with the roughly 700-subject first cohort, a separate validation cohort of 120 different subjects was used. The study combined high-throughput TCR immunosequencing, statistical association of individual TCRs with disease status, and machine learning to predict cytomegalovirus infection status. To study patterns of TCR occurrence, a later analysis re-analyzed previously published TCR beta repertoires from 700 or so donors and added high-resolution HLA genotyping. Rather than drawing on any new phenotypic data, the later analysis identified candidate immune exposures from TCR beta sequences and the way those sequences occurred across donors. To decide whether each TCR beta V gene segment behaved as functional or pseudogenic, an earlier analysis of some 580 of the donors relied on high-throughput TCR beta sequencing. Donor age, sex, ethnicity and CMV serostatus were collected together with the repertoire data. A later genetic analysis used genome-wide SNP genotypes for about 60% of the 666 donors, treating that subset as a discovery cohort. Every discovery cohort repertoire had been produced on one sequencing platform. HLA typing covered class I and class II loci at four-digit resolution. The number of typed donors differed by locus: about 620-640 for A, B, C, DRB1 and DQB1; 522 for DQA1; around 580 for DPA1; and 400 to 480 for DPB1. A few DR-DQ haplotypes were treated as single units for association and clustering because of strong linkage in the cohort. Among roughly 400 genotyped donors of the cohort, an average of approximately 220,000 unique TCR beta nucleotide sequences was sequenced per donor, of which roughly 17% were non-productive. Results the study describes overall, beyond this receptor: CMV serostatus was the only immune exposure information available for the cohort. A group of highly shared sequence variants was considered likely to be a technical artifact of the sequencing pipeline. In both the original and validation cohorts, the classifier was reported to diagnose cytomegalovirus status with high specificity and sensitivity. The study listed 150 to 200 TCR beta chains as associated with cytomegalovirus. According to a later analysis, TCR association rates differed among HLA loci, with DRB1 alleles showing the most associated TCRs and HLA-C alleles showing the fewest. Linkage disequilibrium might explain the correlated functional status among segregating V segments, but an unknown experimental factor could not be ruled out. In a later genetic analysis, a missense DCLRE1C variant was associated with V-gene and J-gene trimming of TCR beta chains, and the association was replicated in an independent cohort. Specific HLA alleles were associated with 16,951 TCR beta sequences at a false discovery rate of 0.05 in a later analysis. A later analysis found that HLA-associated TCR beta chains were more clonally expanded and had lower generation probabilities than equally common non-associated chains. In an earlier analysis of around 600 of the donors, most TCR beta V segments appeared in productive rearrangements about 90% or about 30% of the time, broadly matching IMGT annotations. The cohort was sequenced for TCR beta chains only, and without alpha or paired-chain data the features that could be detected were limited. When HLA alleles, especially DR and DQ, strongly co-occurred, TCR associations were difficult to assign to individual alleles. A further reported finding was that TCR beta sequences accurately predicted the HLA-A and HLA-B alleles for most subjects in the first cohort. A later analysis found that most CMV-associated TCR beta chains appeared HLA-restricted, with HLA associations seemingly driven largely by CMV exposure. While some public TCRs were present in many individuals, most TCR sequences turned up only very rarely across donors. According to a later genetic analysis, donors in an Asian-associated ancestry cluster had fewer N-insertions in productive TCRs than the approximately 670-donor mean. Several of the top co-occurrence clusters appeared to be linked to parvovirus B19, influenza, CMV and Epstein-Barr virus, according to a later analysis. Because some donors lacked HLA typing at each locus, the association tests relied only on the typed subset. Some IMGT-functional V segments, including TRBV6-2 and TRBV6-3, could not be told apart with the 87-base-pair reads, so those segments were excluded. Because counts were too low, 15 to 20 rarely observed V segments, including chromosome 9 orphons, were excluded from the earlier analysis of 587 of the donors. According to the authors, the approach could potentially be generalized to other disease states and immunological phenotypes. Presence/absence analyses assumed roughly uniform sequencing depth across donors, an assumption that may not hold. In vitro tests confirmed that a few of the cytomegalovirus-associated TCR beta chains recognize cytomegalovirus antigens.

Preparation of the library involved the immunoSEQ multiplex PCR assay. A mixture of 60 forward primers for TCR Vbeta segments and 13 reverse primers for TCR Jbeta segments was used in the multiplex PCR. The CDR3 region of rearranged TCR beta genes was amplified from genomic DNA with a multiplex PCR assay. The Illumina HiSeq System was used to sequence the amplified TCR beta libraries as 87-base-pair reads. The authors processed their data as follows. A later analysis counted about 76 million unique TCR beta chains across the 550 to 800 repertoires, and around 9.9 million of these chains were shared by at least two donors. Raw reads were error-corrected and collapsed into unique sequences with a nearest-neighbor algorithm that merged closely related sequences to remove PCR and sequencing errors. CDR3 sequences were aligned to IMGT reference sequences to assign V, D and J gene segments. For a sequence to be retained, at least a six-nucleotide match to both a V gene segment and a J gene segment was required. Rearrangements were classified as productive when the CDR3 lacked stop codons and remained in frame with V and J, and all other rearrangements were classified as non-productive. CDR3 was defined by IMGT convention, running from the second conserved V-encoded cysteine to the conserved J-encoded phenylalanine. Sequences without an unambiguous match to a single V gene segment were excluded from the earlier analysis of several hundred of the donors. An earlier analysis of several hundred of the donors classified V segments as functional when productive rearrangements were above 56.7% and as segregating when the standard deviation between donors was above 5%. A statistical classification framework was built to diagnose cytomegalovirus status from the catalog of TCR beta chain sequences. In a later analysis, TCR nucleotide sequences were compared against IMGT/GENE-DB human TR gene sequences so that V and J genes could be assigned. In a later analysis, CDR3 sequences and most-parsimonious VDJ recombination scenarios were assigned using the TCRdist pipeline. In a later analysis, each TCR beta chain was defined by its CDR3 amino acid sequence together with its V-gene family, and reads without a unique V-gene family were excluded. As a way to deal with suspected cross-contamination and a sequencing artifact, a later analysis dropped hundreds of nucleotide sequences that were highly shared and had low generation probability. In a later analysis, a clonal expansion index was calculated for each public chain from normalized within-repertoire ranks of inferred template counts. In a later analysis, generation probabilities were computed with a VDJ recombination model fitted to out-of-frame rearrangements, and the resulting probabilities were checked against IGoR. Hypergeometric tests were used in a later analysis to score TCR-TCR, TCR-HLA and TCR-CMV co-occurrence, with a repertoire-size bias correction applied to the TCR pairs. A later analysis estimated false discovery rates by permuting HLA or CMV assignments 20 times. A later analysis grouped co-occurring TCRs with DBSCAN, adding TCRdist sequence similarity when clustering within HLA-allele-positive subsets. Repertoires with fewer than 30,000 or more than 120,000 public chains, plus five repertoires with anomalous nucleotide sharing, were excluded from co-occurrence clustering. The source is immuneACCESS, and TCRdb retained only in-frame sequences with V and J called. Part of the clones is not carried over; for the studies checked, unresolved V genes explain less than half of this, and the remainder is unexplained. V, J and clone size derive from that table, while D and trimming were established from the DNA sequence. The sample table contains some 110,000 clones; only one count was recorded for around 75% of them. In total, the top ten clones hold roughly 1.6% of the sample.

For this chain, trimming is 4 bases at the V end and 2 bases at the J end, and the number of junction bases without a gene match is 9. According to the germline V gene, CDR1 reads SGHRS and CDR2 reads YFSETQ. The CDR3 contains 16 residues, cysteine and phenylalanine counted. Only the CDR3 DNA stays, 48 bases, in frame from base 1. This clone was detected once. Its target antigen remains unknown. No base-level quality is on record; no much larger clone is a single base apart. The cohort comprised 666 healthy bone marrow donors. All cohort members were sampled while nominally healthy, although unrecorded immune exposures were likely present. The donor was CMV seronegative and belonged to the group of 352 seronegative cohort members. A peripheral blood sample was provided by each donor, and peripheral blood mononuclear cells were used for TCR beta sequencing. The Qiagen DNeasy Blood Extraction Kit was used to extract genomic DNA from the blood cell samples.

This clonotype originated in a young woman in good health and CMV-seronegative. Input material: PBMCs. The chain couples TRBV5-1 to TRBJ2-3; 8 junctional bases match TRBD2. The bases are TGCGCCAGCAGCAGGGGCGGCGGGGGGACCACAGATACGCAGTATTTT. Translated, it reads CASSRGGGGTTDTQYF.